This T cell receptor (beta chain) was found in a study of cytomegalovirus exposure and HLA in healthy donors. General study points: Most TCR beta V segments were productive about 87% or about 30% of the time in an earlier analysis. Follow-up analysis later connected one missense variant in DCLRE1C with trimming of TCR beta V- and J-genes.

The primer mix had 60 Vbeta and 13 Jbeta primers. Clones were read by immunoSEQ multiplex PCR, and TCRdb kept only the in-frame ones, dropping some. The table lists approximately 100,000 clones, about four fifths of them singletons. Germline V gene data show CDR1 as MNHEY and CDR2 as SVGAGI. CDR3 length equals 14 residues. V lost 0 bases and J 0 bases, leaving 5 bases between the germline ends. Points on this clone: The antigen remains unidentified. Other nucleotide sequences from this sample produce the same CDR3.

The chain carries TRBV6-5 and TRBJ1-1; D is unresolved. This clonotype was sampled from a woman in her forties or fifties in good health and CMV-seropositive. Specimen: PBMCs. The CDR3: CASSYSRLNTEAFF. DNA for the CDR3: TGTGCCAGCAGTTACTCGAGGCTGAACACTGAAGCTTTCTTT.